A single sample gave rise to the 20 T cell receptor beta chains below, sequenced in a study of breast tumors, draining lymph nodes, adjacent tissues. Samples came from axillary lymph nodes draining the breast cancer. From the multiplex PCR reads, TCRdb called clonotypes with MiXCR, one entry per CDR3 protein. The profile shows about 180,000 distinct CDR3 sequences, approximately 30% of them singletons. The sequencing input was axillary lymph node tissue. Every receptor here comes from a female donor with breast cancer. Some clones in this sample may be carry-over from other donors' samples.

The table lists this clonotype with a count of one. The gene calls are TRBV20-1 and TRBJ1-4, with D unclear. There are 15 residues in the CDR3. Germline CDR1 DFQATT, CDR2 SNEGSKA (reference sequence). The V end was cut by 1 base, the J end by 8 bases, with 17 bases between. The DNA of the CDR3 is TGCAGTGCTAGAGGTTGGTCCATTTCGGCGGAAAAACTGTTTTTT. It codes for CSARGWSISAEKLFF.

This clonotype has just a few counts. A read error may explain this, as a much larger clone is one base away. This chain connects TRBV7-2 to TRBJ2-7; D is unclear. This CDR3 has 13 amino acids. Germline CDR1 and CDR2: SGHTA and FQGNSA. CDR3 in DNA: TGTGCCAGCAGCTATCTGGGTGCCTACGAGCGGTACTTC. Its protein product is CASSYLGAYERYF.

This clonotype was seen at least ten times. V and J are TRBV4-1 and TRBJ2-7; 10 bases align to TRBD2. Germline V gene lookup returns CDR1 MGHRA and CDR2 YSYEKL. CDR3 length: 16 amino acids. Germline trimming cut 4 bases from V and 2 bases from J; bases unmatched to any gene: 8. CDR3 sequence reads: CASSLLPAGGPYEQYF. The CDR3, as DNA: TGCGCCAGCAGCCTCCTCCCAGCGGGAGGGCCCTACGAGCAGTACTTC.

This clonotype appeared a few times. The V gene is TRBV28, the J gene TRBJ2-7, with D perhaps TRBD2 (6 bases). CDR3 size: 13 residues. Trimming took 8 bases from V and 4 from J, leaving 15 bases between them. The germline V gene has CDR1 MDHEN and CDR2 SYDVKM. The CDR3 nucleotides are TGTGCCAGCGGGGCCGCGGGAAGTTACGAGCAGTACTTC. This translates into CASGAAGSYEQYF.

The chain joins TRBV15 to TRBJ1-4, with TRBD1 matching 9 bases. This CDR3 has 16 residues. J lost 5 bases, V lost 3 bases, and 7 bases had no gene match. CDR1 LNHNV and CDR2 YYDKDF come from the germline V gene (reference sequence). The CDR3 DNA follows: TGTGCCACCAGCAGCTTAAACAGGGGGCGCAATGAAAAACTGTTTTTT. This encodes CATSSLNRGRNEKLFF.

This clonotype was counted ten times or more. The V gene is TRBV5-6, the J gene TRBJ2-7; perhaps TRBD1 as D (5 bases). Trimming removed 0 bases from V and 4 bases from J, with 11 bases in between. CDR1 SGHDT and CDR2 YYEEEE come from the germline V gene. This CDR3 comprises 14 residues. CDR3 sequence: CASSLGTGFYEQYF. The DNA for the CDR3 is TGTGCCAGCAGCTTGGGAACAGGTTTTTACGAGCAGTACTTC.

This clonotype has ten or more counts. This chain connects TRBV7-6 to TRBJ2-3; 7 bases agree with TRBD1. Trimming cost V 5 bases and J 3 bases; bases outside gene matches: 5. CDR1 and CDR2 from the germline V gene are SGHVS and FNYEAQ. This CDR3 spans 14 amino acids. CDR3 region: CASSPQGDTDTQYF. Written as DNA, the CDR3 is TGTGCCAGCAGCCCGCAGGGGGATACAGATACGCAGTATTTT.

Comment on this clonotype: Given a much more abundant clone one base away, this may be a read error. The chain is built from TRBV6-5 and TRBJ1-2; D gene unclear. CDR1 MNHEY and CDR2 SVGAGI come from the germline V gene. V lost 3 bases and J lost 6, with 8 bases in between. The CDR3 has 12 residues. The DNA for the CDR3 is TGTGCCAGCAGTTATAAGCAGGATGGCTACACCTTC. Its translation is CASSYKQDGYTF.

This clonotype was detected many times. This chain joins TRBV7-8 and TRBJ2-1; 15 nucleotides match TRBD2. CDR1 SGHVS and CDR2 FQNEAQ come from the germline V gene. Losses at the gene ends were 3 bases for V and 6 bases for J; bases not matched to a gene: 12. The CDR3 consists of 19 residues. This chain's CDR3 is CASSFPGRTSGRALNEQFF. The CDR3 nucleotides are TGTGCCAGCAGCTTTCCGGGACGGACTAGCGGGAGGGCCCTCAATGAGCAGTTCTTC.

The chain uses TRBV12-3 or TRBV12-4 and TRBJ2-1; TRBD2 agrees at 9 bases. The CDR3 covers 16 residues. The junction had 16 bases not matched to a gene; V was cut back by 7 bases and J by 9 bases. The CDR3 is CASTPTRVAGALEQFF. The CDR3 region has the DNA TGTGCCAGCACCCCAACGAGGGTAGCGGGAGCTCTTGAGCAGTTCTTC.

The rearrangement joins TRBV6-5 to TRBJ2-1, with D tentatively TRBD1 or TRBD2 (5 bases each). Trimming took off 5 bases at V and 8 bases at J, with 22 bases between the two ends. The length of the CDR3 is 16 residues. Germline CDR1 reads MNHEY; CDR2 reads SVGAGI. CDR3 loop: CASSQGPGPVSDEQFF. CDR3 nucleotides: TGTGCCAGCAGTCAGGGTCCGGGACCAGTTTCGGATGAGCAGTTCTTC.

This clonotype was recorded at least ten times. A much bigger clone sits one base away, suggesting this may be a read error. The rearrangement joins TRBV24-1 to TRBJ1-5; TRBD1 aligns across 8 bases. This CDR3 comprises 14 residues. Germline V gene sequence: CDR1 KGHDR, CDR2 SFDVKD. V was pared by 5 bases and J by 5 bases, with 4 bases of the junction left unmatched. Written as DNA, the CDR3 is TGTGCCACCAGTGCATCAGGGGGCGATCAGCCCCAGCATTTT. The encoded protein is CATSASGGDQPQHF.

The genes are TRBV19 and TRBJ2-5; D gene unclear. CDR1 and CDR2 (germline): LNHDA, SQIVND (reference sequence). This CDR3 is built from 14 residues. Trimming cost V 0 bases and J 5 bases, with 10 bases left between them. The CDR3 sequence: CASSIDRTTETQYF. The CDR3 DNA is TGTGCCAGTAGTATAGATAGGACCACGGAGACCCAGTACTTC.

The chain links TRBV7-6 to TRBJ2-6; no reliable D call. CDR3 length equals 17 residues. V dropped 6 bases and J dropped 0 bases, with 15 bases sitting between them. Germline V gives CDR1 SGHVS, CDR2 FNYEAQ. CDR3 residues: CASSLTGLCSGANVLTF. The DNA for the CDR3 is TGTGCCAGCAGTTTAACCGGGCTGTGCTCTGGGGCCAACGTCCTGACTTTC.

The genes are TRBV6-4 and TRBJ1-2; 10 bases are a match to TRBD1. Germline values: CDR1 MRHNA, CDR2 SNTAGT. The trim removed 6 bases at V and 6 bases at J, leaving 7 bases unmatched. CDR3 length: 14 amino acids. The CDR3: CASSQSGTGDGYTF. Written as DNA, the CDR3 is TGTGCCAGCAGCCAATCCGGGACAGGGGATGGCTACACCTTC.

Regarding this clonotype: The conserved phenylalanine or tryptophan is not found at the CDR3 terminus, so this likely reflects a read error. The chain uses TRBV6-2 or TRBV6-3 and TRBJ1-4; possible D gene TRBD1, 6 bases. CDR1 is MNHEY and CDR2 is SVGEGT in the germline V gene. V lost 3 bases and J 7 bases, leaving 12 bases between the germline ends. The length of the CDR3 is 14 residues. CDR3 nucleotide sequence: TGTGCCAGCAGTTATCCCGGGGGCGGTGAAAAACTGTTTCTT. It specifies CASSYPGGGEKLFL.

This clonotype was counted ten times or more. The rearrangement joins TRBV5-1 to TRBJ2-5; 8 nucleotides agree with TRBD1. V shed 4 bases and J 5 bases; nucleotides not matched to a gene: 10. CDR1 is SGHRS, CDR2 YFSETQ, per germline. The CDR3 consists of 15 residues. The CDR3 bases are TGCGCCAGCAGCCCTGGACAGGGTATATCGGAGACCCAGTACTTC. It specifies CASSPGQGISETQYF.

As concerns this clonotype: One end of the junction varies from germline; a read error may be responsible. V is TRBV11-2 and J is TRBJ2-1; 12 positions agree with TRBD2. CDR3 length equals 18 residues. The germline V gene encodes CDR1 SGHAT and CDR2 FQNNGV. CDR3 sequence: CAGSLDGLAGFSYNEQFF. As DNA, the CDR3 is TGTGCCGGCAGCTTGGATGGACTAGCGGGGTTCTCCTACAATGAGCAGTTCTTC.

About this clonotype itself: A much more abundant neighbour one base away suggests this may be a read error. J is TRBJ2-1 and V is TRBV4-3; D perhaps matches TRBD2 (5 bases). Per germline, CDR1 LGHNA and CDR2 YSLEER. The CDR3 loop spans 15 amino acids. CDR3 amino acids: CASSPDYTRYNEQLF. CDR3 DNA: TGCGCCAGCAGCCCCGACTATACGCGCTACAATGAGCAGCTCTTC.

This clonotype showed up just a few times. A much larger clone sits a single nucleotide away, making a read error possible. The chain is built from TRBV10-3 and TRBJ1-1; D is perhaps TRBD1 (5 bases). The CDR3 spans 14 residues. Per germline, CDR1 ENHRY and CDR2 SYGVKD. With 4 bases removed from V and 5 bases from J, the gap between germline ends came to 14 bases. The CDR3 is CAISGGGWGTEAFF. CDR3 nucleotide sequence: TGTGCCATCAGTGGCGGGGGGTGGGGGACTGAAGCTTTCTTT.